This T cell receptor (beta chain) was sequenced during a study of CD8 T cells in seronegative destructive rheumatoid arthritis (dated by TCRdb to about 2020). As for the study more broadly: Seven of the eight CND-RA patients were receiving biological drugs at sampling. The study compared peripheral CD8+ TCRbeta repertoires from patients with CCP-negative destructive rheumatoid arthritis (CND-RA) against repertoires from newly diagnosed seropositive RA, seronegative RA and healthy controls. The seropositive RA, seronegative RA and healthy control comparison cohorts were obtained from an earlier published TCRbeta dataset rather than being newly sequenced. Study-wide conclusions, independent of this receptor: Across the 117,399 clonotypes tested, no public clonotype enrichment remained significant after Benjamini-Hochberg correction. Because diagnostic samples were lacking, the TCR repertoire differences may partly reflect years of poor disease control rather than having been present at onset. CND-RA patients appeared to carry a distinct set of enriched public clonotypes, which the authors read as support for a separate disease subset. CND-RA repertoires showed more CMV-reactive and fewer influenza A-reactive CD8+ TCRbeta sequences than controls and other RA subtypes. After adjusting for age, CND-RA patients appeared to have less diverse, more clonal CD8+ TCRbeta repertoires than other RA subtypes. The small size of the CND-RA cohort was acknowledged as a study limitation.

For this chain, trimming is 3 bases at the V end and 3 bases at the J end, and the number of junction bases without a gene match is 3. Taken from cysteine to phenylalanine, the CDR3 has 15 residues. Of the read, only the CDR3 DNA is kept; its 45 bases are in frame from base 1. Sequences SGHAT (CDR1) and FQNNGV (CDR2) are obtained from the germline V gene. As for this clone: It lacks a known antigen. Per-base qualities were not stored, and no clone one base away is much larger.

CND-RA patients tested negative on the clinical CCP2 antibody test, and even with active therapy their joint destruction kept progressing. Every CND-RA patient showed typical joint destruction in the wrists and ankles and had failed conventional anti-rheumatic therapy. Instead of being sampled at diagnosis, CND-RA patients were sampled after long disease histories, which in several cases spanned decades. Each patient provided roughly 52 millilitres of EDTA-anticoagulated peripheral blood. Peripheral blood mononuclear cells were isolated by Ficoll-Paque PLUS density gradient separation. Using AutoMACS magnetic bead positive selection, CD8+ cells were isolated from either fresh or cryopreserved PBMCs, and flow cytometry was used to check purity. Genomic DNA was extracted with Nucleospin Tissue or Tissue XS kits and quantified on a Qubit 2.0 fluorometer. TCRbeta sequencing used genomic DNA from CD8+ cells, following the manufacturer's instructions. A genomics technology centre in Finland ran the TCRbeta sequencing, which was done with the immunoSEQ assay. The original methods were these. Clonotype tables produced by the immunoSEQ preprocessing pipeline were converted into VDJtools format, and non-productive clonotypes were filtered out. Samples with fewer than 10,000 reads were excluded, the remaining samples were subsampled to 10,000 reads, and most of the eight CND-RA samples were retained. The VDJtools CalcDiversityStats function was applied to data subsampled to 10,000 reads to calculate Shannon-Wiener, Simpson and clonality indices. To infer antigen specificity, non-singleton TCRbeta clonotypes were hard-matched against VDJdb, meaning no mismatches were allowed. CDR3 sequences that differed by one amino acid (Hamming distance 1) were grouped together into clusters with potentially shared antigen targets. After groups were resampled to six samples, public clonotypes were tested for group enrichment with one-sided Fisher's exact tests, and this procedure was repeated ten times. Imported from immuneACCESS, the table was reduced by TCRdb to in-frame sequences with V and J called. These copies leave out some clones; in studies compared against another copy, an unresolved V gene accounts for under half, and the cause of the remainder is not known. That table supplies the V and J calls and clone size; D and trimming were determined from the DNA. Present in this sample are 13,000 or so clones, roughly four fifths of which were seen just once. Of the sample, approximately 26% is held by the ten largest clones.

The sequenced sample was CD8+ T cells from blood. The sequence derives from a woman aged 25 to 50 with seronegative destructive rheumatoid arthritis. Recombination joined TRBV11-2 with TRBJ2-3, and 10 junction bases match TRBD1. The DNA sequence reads TGTGCCAGCAGCTTTCGGGACAGGGGAACAGATACGCAGTATTTT. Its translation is CASSFRDRGTDTQYF.